Here is one TCR beta chain with its context. The target antigen is unknown. Antigen-specific CD4+ T cells expanded by the ViraFEST assay with viral peptide pools were then sequenced. When around nine days of culture had elapsed, CD4+ T cells were isolated. Convalescent patients had PCR-confirmed SARS-CoV-2 infection between March and December 2020. Culturing of a few million PBMC per well took place with roughly 9.4 IU/ml IL-2 and 9 to 10 ug/ml peptides. Germline CDR1 is LGHNA and CDR2 is YSLEER. The CDR3 runs to 13 residues. V was pared by 1 base and J by 3 bases, with 7 bases between. This sample is drawn from a study of vaccination effects on CD4 cells after COVID-19. Study in general: Convalescent patients (n = two) were sampled 16 days and one week prevaccination. Study-level results: Infection- and vaccine-induced clones contracted markedly late after vaccination. In people who had recovered, most post-vaccine spike-reactive clones were new vaccine-induced clones.

The data were produced by immunoSEQ multiplex PCR, yet TCRdb's version contains in-frame clones alone and is incomplete. The sample has under 20,000 clones, approximately 81% seen once. Specimen: CD4+ T cells from PBMCs cultured with SARS-CoV-2 spike peptides, collected before COVID-19 vaccination. The V and J genes are TRBV4-3 and TRBJ2-7; D uncertain. This receptor was identified in a human donor who had a prior SARS-CoV-2 infection. In DNA form, the CDR3 reads TGCGCCAGCAGCCAAGGGGCGCTCTACGAGCAGTACTTC. This translates into CASSQGALYEQYF.